A selection of T cell receptor beta chains follows, all from one sample in a study of HIV-infected patients and healthy controls. MiXCR, run by TCRdb on the 5' RACE reads, gives a single entry per CDR3 protein. The sample records more than 15,000 distinct CDR3 sequences, roughly a fifth being singletons. The sequencing sample was made of CD8+ T cells from blood. The receptor source for this set is a human donor in good health. CDR3s include the opening cysteine and the closing phenylalanine or tryptophan. The D gene is left open where the match is weak. Expanded clones are given a class, and other clones once, few, many or no size at all.

V	size	J	D	DNA	CDR3
TRBV6-6	many	TRBJ1-1	NA	TGTGCCAGCAGTTATCAGGAAGGGAACACTGAAGCTTTCTTT	CASSYQEGNTEAFF
TRBV25-1	once	TRBJ1-1	NA	TGTGCCAGCAGTGAATACGGGACACCCTTCACTGAAGCTTTCTTT	CASSEYGTPFTEAFF
TRBV12-3/TRBV12-4	NA	TRBJ1-5	NA	TGTGCCAGCAGTTGGAACCCCAATCAGCCCCAGCATTTT	CASSWNPNQPQHF
TRBV12-3/TRBV12-4	NA	TRBJ1-1	NA	TGTGCCAGCAGTTTCGGGTTCGGTCTTAGCACTGAAGCTTTCTTT	CASSFGFGLSTEAFF
TRBV11-2	many	TRBJ2-3	NA	TGTGCCAGCAGCAGATGGGGGGGCGGCACAGATACGCAGTATTTT	CASSRWGGGTDTQYF
TRBV12-3/TRBV12-4	NA	TRBJ2-1	NA	TGTGCCAGCAGTTTAGGAAACTACCACAATGAGCAGTTCTTC	CASSLGNYHNEQFF
TRBV7-6	NA	TRBJ1-6	TRBD1	TGTGCCAGCAGCTCCCCTACAGGGGCGGATGGATCACCCCTCCACTTT	CASSSPTGADGSPLHF
TRBV4-1	many	TRBJ2-7	NA	TGCGCCAGCAGCCAAGGGAAATCGACAGCTTGGTACGAGCAGTACTTC	CASSQGKSTAWYEQYF
TRBV24-1	once	TRBJ1-1	NA	TGTGCCACCAGTGCTCGCGGTCAGGGAGGAAGGACTGAAGCTTTCTTT	CATSARGQGGRTEAFF
TRBV6-5	few	TRBJ1-6	NA	TGTGCCAGCAGGTCCGGACACTCACCCCTCCACTTT	CASRSGHSPLHF
TRBV6-2/TRBV6-3	NA	TRBJ2-5	TRBD2	TGTGCCAGCAGCCCCGGGACTAGCGGGGGCCAAGAGACCCAGTACTTC	CASSPGTSGGQETQYF
TRBV7-8	NA	TRBJ2-3	NA	TGTGCCAGCAGCTCAAGGGCGTCAGATACGCAGTATTTT	CASSSRASDTQYF
TRBV6-6	NA	TRBJ2-3	NA	TGTGCCAGCAGTTACCTCAGGGCAAGCACAGATACGCAGTATTTT	CASSYLRASTDTQYF
TRBV27	once	TRBJ2-3	NA	TGTGCCAGCACCCCGCTGGAGGACCAGTTGCCCACAGATACGCAGTATTTT	CASTPLEDQLPTDTQYF
TRBV29-1	few	TRBJ1-2	NA	TGCAGCGTGGTCGCTGGCTATGGCTACACCTTC	CSVVAGYGYTF
TRBV6-1	NA	TRBJ2-7	TRBD1	TGTGCCAGCAGACCCGGGACAGGGATCTACGAGCAGTACTTC	CASRPGTGIYEQYF
TRBV5-1	NA	TRBJ1-4	NA	TGCGCCAGCAGCTCCCCCCTCGATGAAAAACTGTATTTT	CASSSPLDEKLYF
TRBV6-6	few	TRBJ2-7	TRBD1	TGTGCCAGCAGTTCGGACAGGGGGCAATACGAGCAGTACTTC	CASSSDRGQYEQYF
TRBV5-1	NA	TRBJ2-1	NA	TGCGCCAGCAGCCAGGATTACAATGAGCAGTTCTTC	CASSQDYNEQFF
TRBV6-6	many	TRBJ1-5	TRBD1	TGTGCCAGCAGTTACGAGGGGGCGGGAATCAATCAGCCCCAGCATTTT	CASSYEGAGINQPQHF
TRBV4-3	NA	TRBJ2-2	NA	TGCGCCAGCAGTCCGACGGGGTCCGGGGAGCTGTTTTTT	CASSPTGSGELFF
TRBV20-1	NA	TRBJ2-7	TRBD2	TGCAGTGCTAGGGGGACTAGGGATTACGAGCAGTACTTC	CSARGTRDYEQYF
TRBV24-1	many	TRBJ2-1	NA	TGTGCCACCAGTGATTATAAGTCGACTGAGCAGTTCTTC	CATSDYKSTEQFF
TRBV21-1	NA	TRBJ1-1	NA	TGTGCCAGCACCACCCCCTTACTGATGAACACTGAAGCTTTCTTT	CASTTPLLMNTEAFF
TRBV7-9	many	TRBJ1-2	NA	TGTGCCAGCAGCGCGTTCCAATATGGCTACACCTTC	CASSAFQYGYTF
TRBV29-1	few	TRBJ2-6	NA	TGCAGCGTTGAAGAGGGAAGGCCATTTAGCTCTGGGGCCAACGTCCTGACTTTC	CSVEEGRPFSSGANVLTF
TRBV20-1	many	TRBJ2-7	TRBD2	TGCAGTGCTAGAGGCGTCCGGGGGGCCTACGAGCAGTACTTC	CSARGVRGAYEQYF
TRBV6-5	NA	TRBJ2-7	TRBD2	TGTGCCAGCAGTCCCGGGACTAGCGGGGGGACGATGTCCTACGAGCAGTACTTC	CASSPGTSGGTMSYEQYF
TRBV10-3	NA	TRBJ2-3	NA	TGTGCCATCAGTGGTTGGGCAGCCCAAGATACGCAGTATTTT	CAISGWAAQDTQYF
TRBV5-6	many	TRBJ2-1	NA	TGTGCCAGCAGCTTGGGCGGGGTCTCCTACAATGAGCAGTTCTTC	CASSLGGVSYNEQFF
TRBV7-6	many	TRBJ1-2	NA	TGTGCCAGCAGTCCCAATGAGGGGTATGGCTACACCTTC	CASSPNEGYGYTF
TRBV12-3/TRBV12-4	NA	TRBJ1-1	NA	TGTGCCAGCAGTTTGGGCCCTTCGGGGACTGAAGCTTTCTTT	CASSLGPSGTEAFF
TRBV7-8	many	TRBJ2-2	NA	TGTGCCAGCAGCTTCAACCGGGACCATCAGTACGGGGAGCTGTTTTTT	CASSFNRDHQYGELFF
TRBV30	few	TRBJ2-1	NA	TGTGCCTGGAGGGGTTTCGGGATCGGCGACAATGAGCAGTTCTTC	CAWRGFGIGDNEQFF